This TCR beta chain was profiled in a study of blood T cell repertoires in COVID-19. Whole-study context: Samples of COVID-19 (acute and convalescent) were obtained from the United States, Italy and Spain. PBMCs, B-cell-depleted T cells, or T cells were the source of the cDNA or gDNA that made up the material.

This clone was counted a few times. As processed by the authors: Nucleated cell counts were estimated from reference gene primer amplification. Clones were read by immunoSEQ multiplex PCR, and TCRdb kept only the in-frame ones, dropping some. D and trimming come from the DNA, and the V and J calls and clone size come from that table. The sample yields about 140,000 clones, 65% to 90% seen once. This CDR3 has 15 residues. Between the trimmed V and J ends, which lost 0 bases and 6 bases, there was a span of 10 bases. In germline, CDR1 is SGHRS, CDR2 YFSETQ. This sequence originates from a man aged 55 to 70 with active or convalescent COVID-19. Sequenced material: peripheral blood. The chain has TRBV5-1 and TRBJ1-6; TRBD1 might be the D (6 bases). The CDR3 loop reads CASSLGQASNSPLHF. CDR3 DNA sequence: TGCGCCAGCAGCTTGGGACAGGCTAGTAATTCACCCCTCCACTTT.